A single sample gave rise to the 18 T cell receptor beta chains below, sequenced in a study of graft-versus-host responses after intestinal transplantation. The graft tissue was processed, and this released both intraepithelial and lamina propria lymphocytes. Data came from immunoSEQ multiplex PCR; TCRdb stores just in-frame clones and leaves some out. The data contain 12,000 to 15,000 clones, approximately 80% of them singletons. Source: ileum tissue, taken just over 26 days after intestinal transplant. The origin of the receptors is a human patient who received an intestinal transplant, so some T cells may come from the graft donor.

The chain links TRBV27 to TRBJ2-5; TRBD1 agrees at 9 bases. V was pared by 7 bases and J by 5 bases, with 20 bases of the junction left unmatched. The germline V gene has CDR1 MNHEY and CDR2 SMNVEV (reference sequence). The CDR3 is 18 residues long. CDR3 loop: CASKFLPGQGKGGETQYF. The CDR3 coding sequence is TGTGCCAGCAAATTCCTCCCGGGACAGGGAAAGGGTGGGGAGACCCAGTACTTC.

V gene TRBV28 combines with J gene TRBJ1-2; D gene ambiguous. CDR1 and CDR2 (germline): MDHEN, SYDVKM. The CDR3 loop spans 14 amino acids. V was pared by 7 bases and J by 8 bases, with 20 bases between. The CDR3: CASNTQPLLVGYTF. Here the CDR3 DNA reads TGTGCCAGCAATACCCAGCCTCTTCTAGTGGGCTACACCTTC.

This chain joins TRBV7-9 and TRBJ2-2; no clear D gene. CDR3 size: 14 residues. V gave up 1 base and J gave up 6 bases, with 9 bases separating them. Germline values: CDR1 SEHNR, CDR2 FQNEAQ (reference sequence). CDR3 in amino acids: CASSLGRVAGELFF. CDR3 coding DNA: TGTGCCAGCAGCTTAGGTCGAGTCGCCGGGGAGCTGTTTTTT.

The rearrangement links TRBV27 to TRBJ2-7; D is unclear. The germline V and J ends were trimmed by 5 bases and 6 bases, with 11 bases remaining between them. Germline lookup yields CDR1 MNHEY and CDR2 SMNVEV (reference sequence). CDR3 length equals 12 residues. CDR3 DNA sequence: TGTGCCAGCAGTATTGACATTCCCGAGCAGTACGTC. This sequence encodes CASSIDIPEQYV.

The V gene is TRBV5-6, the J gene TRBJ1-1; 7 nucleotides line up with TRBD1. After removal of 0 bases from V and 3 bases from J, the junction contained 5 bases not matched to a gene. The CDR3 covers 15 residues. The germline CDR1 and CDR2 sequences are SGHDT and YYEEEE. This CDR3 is CASSLAADRDTEAFF. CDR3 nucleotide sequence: TGTGCCAGCAGCTTGGCCGCTGACAGGGACACTGAAGCTTTCTTT. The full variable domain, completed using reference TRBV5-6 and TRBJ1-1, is DAGVTQSPTHLIKTRGQQVTLRCSPKSGHDTVSWYQQALGQGPQFIFQYYEEEERQRGNFPDRFSGHQFPNYSSELNVNALLLGDSALYLCASSLAADRDTEAFFGQGTRLTVV.

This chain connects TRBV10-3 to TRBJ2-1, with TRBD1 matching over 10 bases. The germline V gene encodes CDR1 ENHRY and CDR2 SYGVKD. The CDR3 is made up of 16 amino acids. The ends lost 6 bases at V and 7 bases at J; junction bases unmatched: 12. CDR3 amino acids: CAISYVTGTGVNEQFF. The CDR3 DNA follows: TGTGCCATCAGCTATGTAACCGGGACAGGGGTAAATGAGCAGTTCTTC.

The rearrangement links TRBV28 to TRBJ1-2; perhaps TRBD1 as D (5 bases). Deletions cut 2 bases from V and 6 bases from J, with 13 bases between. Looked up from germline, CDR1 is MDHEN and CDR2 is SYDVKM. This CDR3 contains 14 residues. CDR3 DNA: TGTGCCAGCAGTTTAATCGTGGCGGGGCATGGCTACACCTTC. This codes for CASSLIVAGHGYTF.

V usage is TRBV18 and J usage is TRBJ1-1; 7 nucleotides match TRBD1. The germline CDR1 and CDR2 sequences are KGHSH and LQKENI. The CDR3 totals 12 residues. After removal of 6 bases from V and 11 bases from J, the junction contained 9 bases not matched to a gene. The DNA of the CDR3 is TGTGCCAGCTCCCTCGACAGGGATATTGCTTTCTTT. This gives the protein CASSLDRDIAFF.

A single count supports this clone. The CDR3 bases are TGTGCCAGTGAAGATACCGGGACTAGCGGGGGGTTGGGAAATACGCAGTATTTT. Its protein product is CASEDTGTSGGLGNTQYF. The chain couples TRBV28 to TRBJ2-3; 15 nucleotides match TRBD2. Germline CDR1 is MDHEN and CDR2 is SYDVKM. V trimming: 9 bases; J trimming: 7 bases; junction bases outside the gene matches: 17. CDR3 size: 18 residues.

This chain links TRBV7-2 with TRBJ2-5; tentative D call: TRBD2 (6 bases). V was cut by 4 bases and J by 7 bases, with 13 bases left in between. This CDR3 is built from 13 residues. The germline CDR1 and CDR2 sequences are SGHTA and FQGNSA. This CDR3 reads CASSSGGIATQYF. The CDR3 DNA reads TGTGCCAGCAGCTCCGGCGGGATAGCGACCCAGTACTTC. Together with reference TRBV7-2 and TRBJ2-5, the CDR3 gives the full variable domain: GAGVSQSPSNKVTEKGKDVELRCDPISGHTALYWYRQSLGQGLEFLIYFQGNSAPDKSGLPSDRFSAERTGGSVSTLTIQRTQQEDSAVYLCASSSGGIATQYFGPGTRLLVL.

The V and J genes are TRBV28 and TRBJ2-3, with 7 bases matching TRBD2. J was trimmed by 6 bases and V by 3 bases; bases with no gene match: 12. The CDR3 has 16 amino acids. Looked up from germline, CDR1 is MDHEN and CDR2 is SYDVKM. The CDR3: CASSFETSSSLDTQYF. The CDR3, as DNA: TGTGCCAGCAGTTTTGAGACTAGCTCTTCTCTGGATACGCAGTATTTT.

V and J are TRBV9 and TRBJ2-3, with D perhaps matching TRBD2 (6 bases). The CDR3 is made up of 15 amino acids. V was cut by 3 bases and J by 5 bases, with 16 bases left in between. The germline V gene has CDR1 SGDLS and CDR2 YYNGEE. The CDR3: CASSELGLVLDTQYF. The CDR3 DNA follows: TGTGCCAGCAGCGAATTGGGACTGGTCTTAGATACGCAGTATTTT.

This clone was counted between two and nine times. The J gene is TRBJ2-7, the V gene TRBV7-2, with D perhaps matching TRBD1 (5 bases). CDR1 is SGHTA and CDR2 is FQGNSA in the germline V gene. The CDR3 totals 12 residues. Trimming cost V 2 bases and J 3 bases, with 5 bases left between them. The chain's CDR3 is CASSLQGYEQYV. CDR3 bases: TGTGCCAGCAGCTTACAGGGCTACGAGCAGTACGTC.

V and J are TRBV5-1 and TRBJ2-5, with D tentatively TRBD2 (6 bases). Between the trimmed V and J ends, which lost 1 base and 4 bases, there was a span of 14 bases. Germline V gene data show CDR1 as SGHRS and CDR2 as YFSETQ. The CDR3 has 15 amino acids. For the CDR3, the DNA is TGCGCCAGCAGCTTGTCCGGGACTCTAGGAGAGACCCAGTACTTC. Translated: CASSLSGTLGETQYF.

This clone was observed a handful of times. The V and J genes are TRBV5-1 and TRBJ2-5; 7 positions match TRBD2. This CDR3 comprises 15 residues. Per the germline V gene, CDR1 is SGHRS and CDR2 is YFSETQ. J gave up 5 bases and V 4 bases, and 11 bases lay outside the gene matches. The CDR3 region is CASSGGLVLMETQYF. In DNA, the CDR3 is TGCGCCAGCAGCGGCGGACTAGTCTTAATGGAGACCCAGTACTTC.

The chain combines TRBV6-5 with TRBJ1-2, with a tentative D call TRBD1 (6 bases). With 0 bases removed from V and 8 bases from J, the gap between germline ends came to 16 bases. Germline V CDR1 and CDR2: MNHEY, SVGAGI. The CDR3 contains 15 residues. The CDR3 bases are TGTGCCAGCAGTTACTCGAGTAATGCAGGGGACGGCTACACCTTC. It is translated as CASSYSSNAGDGYTF.

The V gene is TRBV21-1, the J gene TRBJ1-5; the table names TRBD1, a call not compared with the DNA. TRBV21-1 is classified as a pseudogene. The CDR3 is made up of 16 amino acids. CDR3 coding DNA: TGTGCCAGCAGCCCTCGGACAGGTCAGGAGGATCAGCCCCAGCATTTT. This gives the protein CASSPRTGQEDQPQHF.

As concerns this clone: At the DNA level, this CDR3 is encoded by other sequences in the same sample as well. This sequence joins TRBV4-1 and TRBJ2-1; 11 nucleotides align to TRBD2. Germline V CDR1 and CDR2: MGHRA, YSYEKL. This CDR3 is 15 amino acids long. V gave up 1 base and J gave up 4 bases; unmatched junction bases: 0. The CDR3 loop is CASSQGTSGYNEQFF. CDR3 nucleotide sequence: TGCGCCAGCAGCCAAGGGACTAGCGGGTACAATGAGCAGTTCTTC.